This T cell receptor (beta chain) derives from a study of tumor-infiltrating lymphocytes in primary liver carcinoma. Regarding this clonotype: The antigen is unknown.

Notes on the study in general: The overlap of tumor-adjacent and tumor-blood pairs was smaller than that of tumor region pairs. It was in tumors, not blood, that the top-250-clone fraction was significantly higher (p = 0.039).

The study co-extracted DNA and RNA from around 20-30 mg of unsorted bulk tissue. The cohort consisted of patients whose primary liver carcinoma was surgically resected. Patients were treatment-naive with chronic HBV infection. The V gene lost 2 bases and the J gene lost 3 bases, with 7 bases spanning the gap. The V gene's germline CDR1 is ENHRY and CDR2 SYGVKD. The CDR3 extends over 13 amino acids. Priming with a constant-region primer yielded TCR beta cDNA from about 480 ng total RNA. Modified slightly, ARM-PCR produced TCR beta libraries over three nested multiplex PCR rounds. Amplification in the first two PCR rounds was performed using TRBV1-TRBV30 forward primers and a C-beta reverse primer for approximately 10 cycles each. TCRdb re-called the multiplex PCR reads through MiXCR, storing one row per CDR3 protein. The table records 90,000 to 150,000 distinct CDR3 sequences, around 70% of them present only once.

The source of this sequence is a woman aged 55-69 years with primary liver carcinoma and hepatitis B virus infection. Sequencing input: tumor-adjacent normal liver tissue. The chain uses TRBV10-3 and TRBJ1-2; D might be TRBD1 (5 bases). The CDR3 bases are TGTGCCATCAGTGAGGGCAGGGACTATGGCTACACCTTC. The encoded protein is CAISEGRDYGYTF.